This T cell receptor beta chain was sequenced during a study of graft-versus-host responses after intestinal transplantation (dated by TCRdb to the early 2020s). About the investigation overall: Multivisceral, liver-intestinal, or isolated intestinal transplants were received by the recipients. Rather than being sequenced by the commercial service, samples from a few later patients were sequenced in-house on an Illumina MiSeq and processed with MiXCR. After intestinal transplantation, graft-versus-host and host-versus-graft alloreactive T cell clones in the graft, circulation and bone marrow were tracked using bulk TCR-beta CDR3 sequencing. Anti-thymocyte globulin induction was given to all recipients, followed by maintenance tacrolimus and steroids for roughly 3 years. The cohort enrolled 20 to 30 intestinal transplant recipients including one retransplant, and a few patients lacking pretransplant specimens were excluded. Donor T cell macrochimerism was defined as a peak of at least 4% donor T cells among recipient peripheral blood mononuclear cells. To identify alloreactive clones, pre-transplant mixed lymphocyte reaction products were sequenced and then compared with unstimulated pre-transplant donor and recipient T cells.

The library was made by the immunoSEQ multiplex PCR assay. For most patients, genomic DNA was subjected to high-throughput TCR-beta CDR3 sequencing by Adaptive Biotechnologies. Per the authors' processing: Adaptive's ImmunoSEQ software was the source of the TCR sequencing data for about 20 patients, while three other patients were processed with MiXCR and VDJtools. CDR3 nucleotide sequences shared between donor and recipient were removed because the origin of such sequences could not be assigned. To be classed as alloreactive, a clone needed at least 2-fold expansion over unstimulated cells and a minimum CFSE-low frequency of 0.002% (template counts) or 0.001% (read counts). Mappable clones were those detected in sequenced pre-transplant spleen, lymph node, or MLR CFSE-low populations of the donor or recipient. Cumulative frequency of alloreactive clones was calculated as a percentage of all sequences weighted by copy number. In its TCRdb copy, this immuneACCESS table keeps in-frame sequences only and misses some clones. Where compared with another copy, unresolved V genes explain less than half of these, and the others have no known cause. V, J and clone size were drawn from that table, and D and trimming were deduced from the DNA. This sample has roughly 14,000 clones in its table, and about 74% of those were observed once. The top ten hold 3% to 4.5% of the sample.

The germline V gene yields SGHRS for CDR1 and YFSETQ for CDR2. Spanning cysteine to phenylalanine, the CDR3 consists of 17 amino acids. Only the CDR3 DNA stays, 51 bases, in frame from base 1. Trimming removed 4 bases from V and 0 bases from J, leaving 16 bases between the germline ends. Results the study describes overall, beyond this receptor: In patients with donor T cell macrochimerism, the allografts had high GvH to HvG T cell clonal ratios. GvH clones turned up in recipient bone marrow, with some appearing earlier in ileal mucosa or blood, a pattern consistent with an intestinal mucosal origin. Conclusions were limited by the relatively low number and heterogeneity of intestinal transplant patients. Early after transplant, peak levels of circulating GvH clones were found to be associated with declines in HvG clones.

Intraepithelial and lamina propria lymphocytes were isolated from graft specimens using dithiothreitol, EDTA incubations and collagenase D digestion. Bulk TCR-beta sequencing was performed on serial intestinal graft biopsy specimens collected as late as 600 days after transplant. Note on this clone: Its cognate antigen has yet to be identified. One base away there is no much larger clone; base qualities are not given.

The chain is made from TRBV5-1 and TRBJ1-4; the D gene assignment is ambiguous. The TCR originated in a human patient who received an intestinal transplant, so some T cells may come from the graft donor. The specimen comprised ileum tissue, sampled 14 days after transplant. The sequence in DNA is TGCGCCAGCAGCCCGGACGCTAAATTTACAACTAATGAAAAACTGTTTTTT. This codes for CASSPDAKFTTNEKLFF.